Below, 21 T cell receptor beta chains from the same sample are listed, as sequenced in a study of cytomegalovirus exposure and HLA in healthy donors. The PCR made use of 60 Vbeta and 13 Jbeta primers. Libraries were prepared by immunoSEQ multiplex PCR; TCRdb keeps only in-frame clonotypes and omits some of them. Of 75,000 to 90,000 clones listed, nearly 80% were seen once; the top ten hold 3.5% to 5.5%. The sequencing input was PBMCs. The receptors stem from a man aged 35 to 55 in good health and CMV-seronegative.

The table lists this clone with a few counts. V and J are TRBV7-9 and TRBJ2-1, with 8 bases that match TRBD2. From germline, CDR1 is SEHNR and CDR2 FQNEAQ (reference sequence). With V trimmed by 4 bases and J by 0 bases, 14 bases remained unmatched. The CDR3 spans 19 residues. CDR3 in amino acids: CASSSTGTRGVSSYNEQFF. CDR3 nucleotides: TGTGCCAGCAGCTCGACCGGGACTAGGGGAGTTAGCTCCTACAATGAGCAGTTCTTC.

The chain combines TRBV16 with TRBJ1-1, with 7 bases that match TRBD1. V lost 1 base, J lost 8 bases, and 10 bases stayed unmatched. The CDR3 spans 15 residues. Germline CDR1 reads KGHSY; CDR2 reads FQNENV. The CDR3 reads CASSQWSLGQLEAFF. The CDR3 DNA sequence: TGTGCCAGCAGCCAATGGAGTCTGGGACAGCTAGAAGCTTTCTTT.

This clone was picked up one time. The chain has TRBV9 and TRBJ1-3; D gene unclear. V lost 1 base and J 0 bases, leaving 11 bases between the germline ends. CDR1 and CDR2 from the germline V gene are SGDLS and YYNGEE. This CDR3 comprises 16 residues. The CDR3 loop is CASSVMGANSGNTIYF. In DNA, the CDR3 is TGTGCCAGCAGCGTAATGGGAGCGAACTCTGGAAACACCATATATTTT. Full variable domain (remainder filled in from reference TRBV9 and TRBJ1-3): DSGVTQTPKHLITATGQRVTLRCSPRSGDLSVYWYQQSLDQGLQFLIQYYNGEERAKGNILERFSAQQFPDLHSELNLSSLELGDSALYFCASSVMGANSGNTIYFGEGSWLTVV.

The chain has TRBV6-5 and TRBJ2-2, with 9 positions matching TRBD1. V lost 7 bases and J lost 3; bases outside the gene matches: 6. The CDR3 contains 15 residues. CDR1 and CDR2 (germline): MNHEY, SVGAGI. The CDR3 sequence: CASKKQGADTGELFF. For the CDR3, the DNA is TGTGCCAGCAAAAAACAGGGGGCCGACACCGGGGAGCTGTTTTTT.

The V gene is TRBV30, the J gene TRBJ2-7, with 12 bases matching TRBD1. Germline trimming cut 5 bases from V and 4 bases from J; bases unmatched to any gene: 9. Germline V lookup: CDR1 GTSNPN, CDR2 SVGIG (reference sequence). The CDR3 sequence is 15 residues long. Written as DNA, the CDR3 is TGTGCCTGGGGTTCTCGGGACAGGGGGCGATACGAGCAGTACTTC. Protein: CAWGSRDRGRYEQYF.

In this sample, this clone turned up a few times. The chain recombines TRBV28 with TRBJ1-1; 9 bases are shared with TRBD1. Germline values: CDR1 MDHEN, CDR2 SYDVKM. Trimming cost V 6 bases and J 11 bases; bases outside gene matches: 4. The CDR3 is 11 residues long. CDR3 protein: CASSRTGVAFF. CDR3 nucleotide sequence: TGTGCCAGCAGCAGGACAGGGGTGGCTTTCTTT.

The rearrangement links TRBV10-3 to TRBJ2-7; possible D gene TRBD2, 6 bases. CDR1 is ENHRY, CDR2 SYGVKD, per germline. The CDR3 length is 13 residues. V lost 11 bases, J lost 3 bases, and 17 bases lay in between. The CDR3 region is CAARDLQIYEQYF. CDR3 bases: TGTGCCGCCCGGGACTTACAAATCTACGAGCAGTACTTC.

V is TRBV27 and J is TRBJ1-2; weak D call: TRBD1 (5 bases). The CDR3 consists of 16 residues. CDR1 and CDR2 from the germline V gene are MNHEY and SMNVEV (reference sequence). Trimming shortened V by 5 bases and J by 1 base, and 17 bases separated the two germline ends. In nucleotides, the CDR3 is TGTGCCAGCAGTCCCTTCGGCAGGGTCCTTAACTATGGCTACACCTTC. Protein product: CASSPFGRVLNYGYTF.

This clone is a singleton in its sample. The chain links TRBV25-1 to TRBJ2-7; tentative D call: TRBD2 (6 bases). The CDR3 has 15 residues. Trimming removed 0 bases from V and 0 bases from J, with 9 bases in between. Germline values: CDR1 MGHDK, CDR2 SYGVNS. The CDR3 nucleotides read TGTGCCAGCAGTGAATATCGGGGGAACTCCTACGAGCAGTACTTC. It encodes CASSEYRGNSYEQYF.

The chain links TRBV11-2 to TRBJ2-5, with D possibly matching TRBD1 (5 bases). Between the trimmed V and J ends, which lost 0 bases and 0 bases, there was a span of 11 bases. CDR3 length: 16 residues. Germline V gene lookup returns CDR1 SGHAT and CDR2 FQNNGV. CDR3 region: CASSLDRQKNQETQYF. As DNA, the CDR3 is TGTGCCAGCAGCTTAGATCGACAGAAAAACCAAGAGACCCAGTACTTC.

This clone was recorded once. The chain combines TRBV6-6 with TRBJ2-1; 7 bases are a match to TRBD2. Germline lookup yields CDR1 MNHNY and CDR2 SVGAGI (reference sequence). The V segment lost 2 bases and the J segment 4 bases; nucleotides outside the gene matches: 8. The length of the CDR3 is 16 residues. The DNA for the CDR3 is TGTGCCAGCAGTTACGGCTTGGTGGGAGGGTACAATGAGCAGTTCTTC. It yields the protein CASSYGLVGGYNEQFF.

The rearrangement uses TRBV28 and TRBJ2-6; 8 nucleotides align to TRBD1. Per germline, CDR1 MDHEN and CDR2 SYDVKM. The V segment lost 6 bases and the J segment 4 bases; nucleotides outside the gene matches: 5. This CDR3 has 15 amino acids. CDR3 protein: CASRPRGLGANVLTF. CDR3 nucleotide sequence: TGTGCCAGCAGGCCCAGGGGGCTAGGGGCCAACGTCCTGACTTTC. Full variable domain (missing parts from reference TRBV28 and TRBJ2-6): DVKVTQSSRYLVKRTGEKVFLECVQDMDHENMFWYRQDPGLGLRLIYFSYDVKMKEKGDIPEGYSVSREKKERFSLILESASTNQTSMYLCASRPRGLGANVLTFGAGSRLTVL.

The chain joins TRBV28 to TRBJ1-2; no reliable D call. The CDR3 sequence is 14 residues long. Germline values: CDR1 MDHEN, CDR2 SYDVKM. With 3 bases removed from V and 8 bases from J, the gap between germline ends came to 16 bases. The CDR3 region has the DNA TGTGCCAGCAGTTTGCCGGACCCAAGACTAGGCTACACCTTC. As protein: CASSLPDPRLGYTF.

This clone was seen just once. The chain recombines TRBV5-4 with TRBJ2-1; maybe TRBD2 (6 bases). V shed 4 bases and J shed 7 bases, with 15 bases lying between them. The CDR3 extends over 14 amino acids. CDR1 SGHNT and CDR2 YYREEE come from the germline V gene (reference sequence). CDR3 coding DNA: TGTGCCAGCAGCCTACCGGAGGGCCGAAATGAGCAGTTCTTC. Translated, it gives CASSLPEGRNEQFF.

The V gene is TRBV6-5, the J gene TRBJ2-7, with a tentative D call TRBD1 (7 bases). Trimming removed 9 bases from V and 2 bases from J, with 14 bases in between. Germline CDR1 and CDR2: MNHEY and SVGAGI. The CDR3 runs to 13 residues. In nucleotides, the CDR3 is TGTGCCAGTCAGGGGGGCCAACCCTACGAGCAGTACTTC. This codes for CASQGGQPYEQYF.

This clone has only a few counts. For the CDR3, the DNA is TGCAGCGCCTCACCTGGGGGAGGTTCCTACAATGAGCAGTTCTTC. Its translation is CSASPGGGSYNEQFF. J is TRBJ2-1 and V is TRBV29-1, with D possibly being TRBD2 (6 bases). Looked up from germline, CDR1 is SQVTM and CDR2 is ANQGSEA. Trimming cost V 7 bases and J 1 base, with 17 bases left between them. This CDR3 spans 15 amino acids.

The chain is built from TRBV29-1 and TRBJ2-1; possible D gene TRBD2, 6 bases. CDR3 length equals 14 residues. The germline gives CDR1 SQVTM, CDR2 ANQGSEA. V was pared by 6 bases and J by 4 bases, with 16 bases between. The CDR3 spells CSVADGTRYNEQFF. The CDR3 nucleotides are TGCAGCGTGGCAGATGGGACTCGATACAATGAGCAGTTCTTC.

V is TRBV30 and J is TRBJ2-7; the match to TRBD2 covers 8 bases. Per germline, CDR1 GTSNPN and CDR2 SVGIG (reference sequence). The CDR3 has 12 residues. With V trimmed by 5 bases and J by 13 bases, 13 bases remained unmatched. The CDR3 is CAWQGPGGAIYF. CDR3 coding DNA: TGTGCCTGGCAGGGGCCGGGAGGGGCGATATACTTC.

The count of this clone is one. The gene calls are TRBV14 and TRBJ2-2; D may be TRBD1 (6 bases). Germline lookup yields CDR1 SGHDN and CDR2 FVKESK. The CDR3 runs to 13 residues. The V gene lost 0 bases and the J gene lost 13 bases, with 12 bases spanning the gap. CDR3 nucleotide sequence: TGTGCCAGCAGCCAAGAAAGGACAGCGAGGCTGTTTTTT. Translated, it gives CASSQERTARLFF.

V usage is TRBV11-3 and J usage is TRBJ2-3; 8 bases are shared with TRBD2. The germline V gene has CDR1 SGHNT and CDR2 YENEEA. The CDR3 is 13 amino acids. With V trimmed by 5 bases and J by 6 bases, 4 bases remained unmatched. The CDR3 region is CASSISGTDTQYF. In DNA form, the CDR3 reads TGTGCCAGCAGCATTAGCGGGACGGATACGCAGTATTTT.

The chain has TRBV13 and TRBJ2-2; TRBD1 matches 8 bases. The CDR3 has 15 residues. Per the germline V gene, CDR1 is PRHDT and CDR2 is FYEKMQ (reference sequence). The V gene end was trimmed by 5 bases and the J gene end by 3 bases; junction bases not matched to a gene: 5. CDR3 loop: CASSPRTGHTGELFF. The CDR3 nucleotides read TGTGCCAGCAGCCCCCGGACAGGGCACACCGGGGAGCTGTTTTTT.